This is a list of T cell receptor beta chains from one sample in a study of blood T cell repertoires in COVID-19. Clones were read by immunoSEQ multiplex PCR, and TCRdb kept only the in-frame ones, dropping some. The repertoire holds around 180,000 clones, with approximately 80% as singletons. The sample taken for sequencing was PBMCs or T cells enriched from blood (not recorded which). The source of these receptors is a middle-aged man who had recovered from COVID-19. The CDR3 runs from the conserved cysteine through the conserved F or W. The D gene is left open where the match is weak. The size field is filled for only some rows; it gives once, few, many or a size class.

cdr3_aa,cdr3_nt,j_call,d_call,v_call,clone_size
CASSSGTGGYGYTF,TGCGCCAGCAGCTCCGGGACCGGGGGCTATGGCTACACCTTC,TRBJ1-2,.,TRBV5-1,.
CASSPQTDSPLHF,TGTGCCAGCAGTCCCCAGACAGATTCACCCCTCCACTTT,TRBJ1-6,.,TRBV12-3/TRBV12-4,.
CASSSGHRQGVNEQFF,TGCGCCAGCAGCTCTGGCCACCGACAGGGGGTTAATGAGCAGTTCTTC,TRBJ2-1,TRBD1,TRBV5-1,.
CASSSKGGNYEQYF,TGCGCCAGCAGCTCAAAAGGGGGTAACTACGAGCAGTACTTC,TRBJ2-7,.,TRBV5-1,.
CAWILMSVLLAEQYF,TGTGCCTGGATCTTGATGAGTGTTCTCCTTGCCGAGCAGTACTTC,TRBJ2-7,.,TRBV30,.
CASSLSDRAITDTQYF,TGTGCCAGCTCACTGTCGGACAGGGCAATCACAGATACGCAGTATTTT,TRBJ2-3,TRBD1,TRBV18,.
CASSVGTVWETQYF,TGTGCCAGCAGCGTAGGAACAGTATGGGAGACCCAGTACTTC,TRBJ2-5,.,TRBV9,.
CASSSGAIAELERQFF,TGTGCCAGCAGCTCAGGGGCCATTGCCGAGCTGGAAAGGCAGTTCTTC,TRBJ2-1,.,TRBV11-2,.
CASSRDRAFETQYF,TGTGCCAGCAGCCGGGACAGGGCTTTTGAGACCCAGTACTTC,TRBJ2-5,TRBD1,TRBV5-4,.
CASSIYTGAGNQPQHF,TGTGCCAGTAGTATCTACACAGGGGCAGGCAATCAGCCCCAGCATTTT,TRBJ1-5,TRBD1,TRBV19,.
CATSDDRQGTDTQYF,TGTGCCACCAGTGATGACAGACAGGGGACGGATACGCAGTATTTT,TRBJ2-3,TRBD1,TRBV24-1,.
CASSLERLSYNSPLHF,TGTGCCAGCAGCTTAGAAAGACTCTCCTATAATTCACCCCTCCACTTT,TRBJ1-6,.,TRBV7-2,.
CASSSQGTNQPQHF,TGTGCCAGCAGTTCCCAGGGGACCAATCAGCCCCAGCATTTT,TRBJ1-5,.,TRBV28,.
CSVSPRGLPQETQYF,TGCAGCGTATCTCCCCGGGGTCTACCCCAAGAGACCCAGTACTTC,TRBJ2-5,.,TRBV29-1,.
CASRSLAGASTDTQYF,TGTGCCAGCAGATCTCTAGCGGGGGCCAGCACAGATACGCAGTATTTT,TRBJ2-3,TRBD2,TRBV7-8,.
CASSSGGSIQALHF,TGTGCCAGCAGCAGTGGAGGTTCTATTCAAGCCCTCCACTTT,TRBJ1-6,.,TRBV21-1,.
CASSRGLAGALQETQYF,TGTGCCAGCAGCCGCGGACTAGCGGGGGCCCTCCAAGAGACCCAGTACTTC,TRBJ2-5,TRBD2,TRBV5-4,.
CASRGGALSNQPQHF,TGTGCCAGTAGGGGTGGGGCATTGAGCAATCAGCCCCAGCATTTT,TRBJ1-5,.,TRBV19,once
CASSPRQNTIYF,TGTGCCAGCAGCCCTCGACAAAACACCATATATTTT,TRBJ1-3,.,TRBV7-8,.
CASSSQRTGSYGYTF,TGTGCCAGCAGTTCCCAACGGACAGGGTCCTATGGCTACACCTTC,TRBJ1-2,TRBD1,TRBV28,.
CASSLTGDNQPQHF,TGTGCCAGCAGTCTTACAGGGGATAATCAGCCCCAGCATTTT,TRBJ1-5,TRBD1,TRBV6-5,.
CASSLDIGGYTF,TGTGCCAGCAGCTTGGACATTGGTGGCTACACCTTC,TRBJ1-2,.,TRBV5-5,.
CASSTSTGGLGYGYTF,TGCGCCAGCAGCACTTCGACAGGGGGACTCGGCTATGGCTACACCTTC,TRBJ1-2,TRBD1,TRBV5-1,.
CAWNHRGREKLFF,TGTGCCTGGAATCACAGGGGGCGTGAAAAACTGTTTTTT,TRBJ1-4,TRBD1,TRBV30,.
CSASNRANGPQHF,TGCAGTGCTAGTAACAGGGCAAATGGGCCCCAGCATTTT,TRBJ1-5,.,TRBV20-1,.
CASSREPGNQPQHF,TGTGCCAGCAGTCGTGAACCAGGTAATCAGCCCCAGCATTTT,TRBJ1-5,.,TRBV6-5,.
CASSQYGSNTEAFF,TGTGCCAGCAGCCAATACGGTTCGAACACTGAAGCTTTCTTT,TRBJ1-1,.,TRBV16,few
CAWSVRVGYTF,TGTGCCTGGAGTGTACGAGTTGGCTACACCTTC,TRBJ1-2,.,TRBV30,.
CASSDHRASYEQYF,TGTGCCAGCAGCGATCACAGGGCCTCCTACGAGCAGTACTTC,TRBJ2-7,.,TRBV7-9,.